The rows below give T cell receptor beta chains drawn from one sample of a study of beta chain features in type 1 diabetes. Data came from immunoSEQ multiplex PCR; TCRdb stores just in-frame clones and leaves some out. The profile shows under 70,000 clones, roughly 63% of them singletons. The sequencing input was stem cell memory CD4+ T cells from blood. The receptors come from a woman aged 30 to 39 with type 1 diabetes. Each CDR3 is given with its conserved first and last residue. The order of the fields is J gene, clone size, V gene, D gene, CDR3 DNA, CDR3 protein. The D gene is left open where the match is weak. A row's size may be missing; if present it is once, few, many or a size class.

>TRBJ2-7|-|TRBV7-9|TRBD1
TGTGCCAGCAGCTTTGGACAGGGCTACGAGCAGTACTTC
CASSFGQGYEQYF
>TRBJ2-1|-|TRBV30|TRBD2
TGTGCCTGGACCAAACTAGCGGGAGGGCCAAATGAGCAGTTCTTC
CAWTKLAGGPNEQFF
>TRBJ1-5|once|TRBV6-5|-
TGTGCCAGCAGTTACTCGACCAGGGGCGGCCAGCCCCAGCATTTT
CASSYSTRGGQPQHF
>TRBJ2-7|-|TRBV28|TRBD1
TGTGCCAGCAGTTTCCTTGGGACAGGAGTCTCCTACGAGCAGTACTTC
CASSFLGTGVSYEQYF
>TRBJ1-3|-|TRBV9|-
TGTGCCAGCAGCGTGGGCTACGGAAACACCATATATTTT
CASSVGYGNTIYF
>TRBJ2-5|once|TRBV11-3|TRBD2
TGTGCCAGCAGCTTAGCCCAGGGAGGGGAGACCCAGTACTTC
CASSLAQGGETQYF
>TRBJ1-5|-|TRBV25-1|-
TGTGCCAGCAGTGAACGGGGGGCTAACGGCCATCAGCCCCAGCATTTT
CASSERGANGHQPQHF
>TRBJ1-4|once|TRBV11-2|TRBD1
TGTGCCAGCAGCCCCCGGACAGGTTTTAATGAAAAACTGTTTTTT
CASSPRTGFNEKLFF
>TRBJ2-6|-|TRBV28|-
TGTGCCAGCAATCTAAGCGGGGCCAACGTCCTGACTTTC
CASNLSGANVLTF
>TRBJ1-2|-|TRBV9|TRBD1
TGTGCCAGCAGCGTAGTGGAGGGACAGGCCGTCTATGGCTACACCTTC
CASSVVEGQAVYGYTF
>TRBJ1-5|few|TRBV28|TRBD1
TGTGCCAGCAGTTTCGGTAGGGGGCGAGGTTTGGGGAATCAGCCCCAGCATTTT
CASSFGRGRGLGNQPQHF
>TRBJ1-2|-|TRBV4-1|-
TGCGCCAGCAGCCAAGACAGAGGATTCGGCTATGGCTACACCTTC
CASSQDRGFGYGYTF
>TRBJ2-1|-|TRBV7-7|-
TGTGCTAGCAGCTTAAGAACCAGCTCCTACAATGAGCAGTTCTTC
CASSLRTSSYNEQFF
>TRBJ1-1|-|TRBV5-1|TRBD1
TGCGCCAGCAACCCTCGGGACAGGGATAGCACTGAAGCTTTCTTT
CASNPRDRDSTEAFF
>TRBJ1-2|-|TRBV2|-
TGTGCCAGCAGCCTCTGGACTGCTAACTATGGCTACACCTTC
CASSLWTANYGYTF
>TRBJ2-7|-|TRBV27|-
TGTGCCAGCAGTTCGTTTGTCTCCTACGAGCAGTACTTC
CASSSFVSYEQYF
>TRBJ2-5|-|TRBV7-2|-
TGTGCCAGCAGCTTAGTTCCGGGACTGTACCAAGAGACCCAGTACTTC
CASSLVPGLYQETQYF
>TRBJ2-5|-|TRBV14|TRBD2
TGTGCCAGCAGTCGACTAGCGGAGACCCAGTACTTC
CASSRLAETQYF
>TRBJ2-3|few|TRBV6-5|-
TGTGCCAGCAGACTTATAGCGGAGAGCACAGATACGCAGTATTTT
CASRLIAESTDTQYF
>TRBJ2-1|few|TRBV7-2|TRBD2
TGTGCCAGCAACCGCTGGGGCAGCGGGAGGGCCGGGAATGAGCAGTTCTTC
CASNRWGSGRAGNEQFF
>TRBJ2-1|few|TRBV4-1|TRBD2
TGCGCCAGCAGCCAGTGGACTAGCGGGATTAACAATGAGCAGTTCTTC
CASSQWTSGINNEQFF
>TRBJ1-2|-|TRBV11-2|-
TGTGCCAGCAGCTTAGCGGCGGATTTAAGTTATGGCTACACCTTC
CASSLAADLSYGYTF
>TRBJ1-2|few|TRBV28|TRBD1
TGTGCCAGCAGTTTTGGGACAGGGGCCACTAGAAACTATGGCTACACCTTC
CASSFGTGATRNYGYTF
>TRBJ2-7|few|TRBV18|-
TGTGCCAGCTCCCGGGACACCTTGTCCTACGAGCAGTACTTC
CASSRDTLSYEQYF
>TRBJ1-1|-|TRBV2|-
TGTGCCAGCAGTGCTAGGTACAGGGAGGGTTGTGTCTTT
CASSARYREGCVF
>TRBJ1-2|-|TRBV28|TRBD1
TGTGCCAGCAGTTTAGGACAGGCGGCGGGCGGCTACACCTTC
CASSLGQAAGGYTF
>TRBJ2-2|-|TRBV29-1|TRBD2
TGCAGCGCTACCGGGAGGAGTCCCCTCACCGGGGAGCTGTTTTTT
CSATGRSPLTGELFF
>TRBJ2-7|-|TRBV28|TRBD1
TGTGCCAGCAGTTTCTGGCAGGGGGCTTCCTACGAGCAGTACTTC
CASSFWQGASYEQYF
>TRBJ2-7|-|TRBV29-1|-
TGCAGCGTTGAGGAGGGTTGGGAGCAGTACTTC
CSVEEGWEQYF
>TRBJ1-2|-|TRBV28|-
TGTGCCAGCAGTACCGCTGGGCAGTACTATGGCTACACCTTC
CASSTAGQYYGYTF
>TRBJ1-3|-|TRBV5-1|TRBD1
TGCGCCAGCAGACAGGGGGCTGTTGGAAACACCATATATTTT
CASRQGAVGNTIYF
>TRBJ1-2|-|TRBV27|-
TGTGCCAGCAGCCCTACCGCTGGTCGCTACACCTTC
CASSPTAGRYTF
>TRBJ2-3|-|TRBV28|TRBD2
TGTGCCAGCAGTTTGGCCGGACTAGCGGGAAACACAGATACGCAGTATTTT
CASSLAGLAGNTDTQYF
>TRBJ1-5|-|TRBV5-1|TRBD1
TGCGCCAGCAGCTTCACAGGGGGAGATCAGCCCCAGCATTTT
CASSFTGGDQPQHF
>TRBJ2-1|once|TRBV7-3|TRBD2
TGTGCCAGCAGCCCTGGACTAGCGGGAGGCAATGAGCAGTTCTTC
CASSPGLAGGNEQFF
>TRBJ1-2|-|TRBV15|TRBD1
TGTGCCACCAGCAGAGATCGGGCAGGGGGTAACTATGGCTACACCTTC
CATSRDRAGGNYGYTF
>TRBJ1-5|-|TRBV5-1|TRBD1
TGCGCCAGCAGCTATTCAGGGGGAGAACAGCCCCAGCATTTT
CASSYSGGEQPQHF
>TRBJ1-2|few|TRBV5-1|TRBD1
TGCGCCAGCAGCCTACAGGGGGATTATGGCTACACCTTC
CASSLQGDYGYTF
>TRBJ2-3|few|TRBV2|-
TGTGCCAGCAGGGTGTTGGGAGTCCCAGATACGCAGTATTTT
CASRVLGVPDTQYF
>TRBJ2-5|few|TRBV11-2|-
TGTGCCAGCAGCACCGACAGGGAGGTGACCCAGTACTTC
CASSTDREVTQYF
>TRBJ2-5|few|TRBV9|-
TGTGCCAGCAGCGTAGAAGCCGGAGGGACCCAGTACTTC
CASSVEAGGTQYF
>TRBJ2-5|-|TRBV5-1|-
TGCGCCAGCAGCTCCGTAGTGGGGGGTGAGGAGACCCAGTACTTC
CASSSVVGGEETQYF
>TRBJ1-1|once|TRBV5-1|TRBD1
TGCGCCAGCAGCTGGACAGGGGGGATGAACACTGAAGCTTTCTTT
CASSWTGGMNTEAFF
>TRBJ1-1|-|TRBV5-1|-
TGCGCCAGCAGCTTGGCCGAAGTCAGGGGAAACACTGAAGCTTTCTTT
CASSLAEVRGNTEAFF
>TRBJ1-2|-|TRBV9|-
TGTGCCAGCAGCGTAACAACAGACTATGGCTACACCTTC
CASSVTTDYGYTF
>TRBJ1-2|-|TRBV18|-
TGTGCCAGCTCACCAGGTCTGGAGGGTGATGGCTACACCTTC
CASSPGLEGDGYTF
>TRBJ2-1|-|TRBV4-1|TRBD2
TGCGCCAGCAGCCAAGGACTAGCGGACTACAATGAGCAGTTCTTC
CASSQGLADYNEQFF
>TRBJ2-6|-|TRBV6-5|-
TGTGCCAGCCGGGACTCTTACTCTGGGGCCAACGTCCTGACTTTC
CASRDSYSGANVLTF
>TRBJ1-6|-|TRBV28|TRBD1
TGTGCCAGCGGATTGACCCCCGGGACAGGTTATAATTCACCCCTCCACTTT
CASGLTPGTGYNSPLHF
>TRBJ2-2|-|TRBV6-5|-
TGTGCCAGCATTAAGACAGGCACCGGGGAGCTGTTTTTT
CASIKTGTGELFF
>TRBJ2-1|once|TRBV5-1|-
TGCGCCAGCAGCTTGGCCGGGGGAGCCTACAATGAGCAGTTCTTC
CASSLAGGAYNEQFF
>TRBJ2-1|few|TRBV19|-
TGTGCCAGTAGGCTAGCTGAAAGAAATGAGCAGTTCTTC
CASRLAERNEQFF